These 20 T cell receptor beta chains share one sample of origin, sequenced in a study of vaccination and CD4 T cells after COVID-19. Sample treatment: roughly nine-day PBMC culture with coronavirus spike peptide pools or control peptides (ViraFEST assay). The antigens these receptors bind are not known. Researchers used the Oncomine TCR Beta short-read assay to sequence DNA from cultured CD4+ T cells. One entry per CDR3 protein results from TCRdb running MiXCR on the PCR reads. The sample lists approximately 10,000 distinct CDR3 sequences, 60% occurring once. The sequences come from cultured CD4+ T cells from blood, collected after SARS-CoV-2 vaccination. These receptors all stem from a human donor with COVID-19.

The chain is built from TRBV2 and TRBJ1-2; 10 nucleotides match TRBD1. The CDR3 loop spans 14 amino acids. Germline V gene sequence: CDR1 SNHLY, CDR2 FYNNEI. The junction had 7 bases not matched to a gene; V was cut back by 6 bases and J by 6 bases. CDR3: CASSDRGRRDGYTF. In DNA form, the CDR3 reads TGTGCCAGCAGCGACAGGGGGCGTCGAGATGGCTACACCTTC.

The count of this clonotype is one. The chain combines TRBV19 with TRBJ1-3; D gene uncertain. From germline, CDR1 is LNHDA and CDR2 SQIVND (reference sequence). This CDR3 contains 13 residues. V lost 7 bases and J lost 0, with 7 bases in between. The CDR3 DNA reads TGTGCCAGTAACGGCCGCTCTGGAAACACCATATATTTT. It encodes CASNGRSGNTIYF.

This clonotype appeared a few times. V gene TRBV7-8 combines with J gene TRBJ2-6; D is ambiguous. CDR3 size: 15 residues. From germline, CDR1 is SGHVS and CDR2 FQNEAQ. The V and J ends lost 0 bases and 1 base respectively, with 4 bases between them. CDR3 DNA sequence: TGTGCCAGCAGCTTAGCCGAGTCTGGGGCCAACGTCCTGACTTTC. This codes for CASSLAESGANVLTF.

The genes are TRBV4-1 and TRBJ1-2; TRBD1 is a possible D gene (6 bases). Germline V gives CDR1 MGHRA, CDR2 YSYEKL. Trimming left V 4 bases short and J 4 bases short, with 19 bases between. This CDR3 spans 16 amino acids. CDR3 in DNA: TGCGCCAGCAGCCCAGGAAATCAACAGGGACTCTATGGCTACACCTTC. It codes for CASSPGNQQGLYGYTF.

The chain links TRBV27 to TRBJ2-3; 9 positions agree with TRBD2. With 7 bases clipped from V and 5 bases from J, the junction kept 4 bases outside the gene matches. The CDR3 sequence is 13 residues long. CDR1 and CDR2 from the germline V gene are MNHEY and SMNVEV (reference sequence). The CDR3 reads CASNGGGVDTQYF. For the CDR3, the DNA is TGTGCCAGCAACGGCGGGGGGGTAGATACGCAGTATTTT.

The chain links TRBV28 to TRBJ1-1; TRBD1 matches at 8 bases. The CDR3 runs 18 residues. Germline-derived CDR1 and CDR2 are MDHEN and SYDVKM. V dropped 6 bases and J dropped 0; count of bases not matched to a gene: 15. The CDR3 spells CASRPFGWGQVVNTEAFF. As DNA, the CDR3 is TGTGCCAGCAGGCCTTTTGGGTGGGGACAGGTTGTGAACACTGAAGCTTTCTTT.

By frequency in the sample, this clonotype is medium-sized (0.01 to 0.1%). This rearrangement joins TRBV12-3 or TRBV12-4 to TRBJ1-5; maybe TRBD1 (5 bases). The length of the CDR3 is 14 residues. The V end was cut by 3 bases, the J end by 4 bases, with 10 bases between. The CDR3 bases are TGTGCCAGCAGTTTCTCGGGGGGGAATCAGCCCCAGCATTTT. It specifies CASSFSGGNQPQHF.

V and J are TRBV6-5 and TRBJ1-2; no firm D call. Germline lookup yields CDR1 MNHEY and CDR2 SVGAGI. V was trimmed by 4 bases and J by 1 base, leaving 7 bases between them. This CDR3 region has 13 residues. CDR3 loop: CASSSGNNYGYTF. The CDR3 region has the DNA TGTGCCAGCAGTTCGGGCAATAACTATGGCTACACCTTC.

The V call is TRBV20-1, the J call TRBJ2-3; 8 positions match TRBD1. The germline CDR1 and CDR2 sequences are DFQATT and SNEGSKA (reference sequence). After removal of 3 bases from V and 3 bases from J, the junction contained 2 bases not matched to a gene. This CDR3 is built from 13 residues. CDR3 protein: CSASQGATDTQYF. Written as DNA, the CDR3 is TGCAGTGCTAGTCAGGGGGCAACAGATACGCAGTATTTT.

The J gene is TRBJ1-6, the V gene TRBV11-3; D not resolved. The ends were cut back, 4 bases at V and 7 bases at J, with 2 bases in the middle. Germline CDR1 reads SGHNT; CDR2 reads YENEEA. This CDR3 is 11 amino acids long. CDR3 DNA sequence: TGTGCCAGCAGCTCAAATTCACCCCTCCACTTT. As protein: CASSSNSPLHF.

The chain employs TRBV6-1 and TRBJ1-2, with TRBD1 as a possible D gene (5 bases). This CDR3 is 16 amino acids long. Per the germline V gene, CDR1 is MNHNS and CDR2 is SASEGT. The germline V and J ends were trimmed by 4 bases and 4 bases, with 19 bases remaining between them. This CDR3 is CASSGDQGARGYGYTF. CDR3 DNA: TGTGCCAGCAGTGGGGATCAGGGAGCTCGCGGCTATGGCTACACCTTC.

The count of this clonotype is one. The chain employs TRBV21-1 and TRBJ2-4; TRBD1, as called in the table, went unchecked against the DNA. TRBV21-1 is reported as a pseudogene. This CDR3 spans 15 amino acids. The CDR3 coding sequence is TGTGCCCCCCTGGGGGGCGTTGGAACCAAAAACATTCAGTACTTC. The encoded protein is CAPLGGVGTKNIQYF.

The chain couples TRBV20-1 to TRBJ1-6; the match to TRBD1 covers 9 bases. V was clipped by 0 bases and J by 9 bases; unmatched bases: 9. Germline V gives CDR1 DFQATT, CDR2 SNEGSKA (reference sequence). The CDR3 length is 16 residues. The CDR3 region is CSAREVGGQGVSPLHF. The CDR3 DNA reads TGCAGTGCTAGAGAGGTAGGGGGACAGGGCGTTTCACCCCTCCACTTT.

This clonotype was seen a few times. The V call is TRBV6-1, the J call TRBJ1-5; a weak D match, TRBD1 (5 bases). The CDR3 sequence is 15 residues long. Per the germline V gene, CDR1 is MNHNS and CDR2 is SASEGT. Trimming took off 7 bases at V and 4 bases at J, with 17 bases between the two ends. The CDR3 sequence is CASTTRGGSNQPQHF. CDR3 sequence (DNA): TGTGCCAGCACCACGCGCGGGGGATCAAATCAGCCCCAGCATTTT.

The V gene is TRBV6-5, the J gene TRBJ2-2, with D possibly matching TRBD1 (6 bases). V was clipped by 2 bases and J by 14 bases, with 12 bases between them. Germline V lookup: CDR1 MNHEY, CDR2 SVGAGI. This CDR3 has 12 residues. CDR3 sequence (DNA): TGTGCCAGCAGTTACAATAGGGGGAATCTGTTTTTT. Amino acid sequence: CASSYNRGNLFF.

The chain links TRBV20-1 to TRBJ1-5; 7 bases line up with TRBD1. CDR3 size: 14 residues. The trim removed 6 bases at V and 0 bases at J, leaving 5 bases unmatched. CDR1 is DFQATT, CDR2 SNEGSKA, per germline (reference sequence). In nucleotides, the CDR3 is TGCAGTGCAGAAGGGGGCTATAGCAATCAGCCCCAGCATTTT. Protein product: CSAEGGYSNQPQHF.

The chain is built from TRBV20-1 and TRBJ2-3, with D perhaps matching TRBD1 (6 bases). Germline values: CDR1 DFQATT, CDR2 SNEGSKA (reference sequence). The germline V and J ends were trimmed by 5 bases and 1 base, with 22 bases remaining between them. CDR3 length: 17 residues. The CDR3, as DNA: TGCAGTGCTGCAAACCCCACATCAGGGGAAGGCACAGATACGCAGTATTTT. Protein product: CSAANPTSGEGTDTQYF.

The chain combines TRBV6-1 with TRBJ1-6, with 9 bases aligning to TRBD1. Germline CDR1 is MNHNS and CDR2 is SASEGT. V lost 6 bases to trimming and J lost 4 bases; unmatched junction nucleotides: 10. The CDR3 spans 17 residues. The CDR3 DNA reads TGTGCCAGCAGACTACTCCGGGACAGGGCATATAATTCACCCCTCCACTTT. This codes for CASRLLRDRAYNSPLHF.

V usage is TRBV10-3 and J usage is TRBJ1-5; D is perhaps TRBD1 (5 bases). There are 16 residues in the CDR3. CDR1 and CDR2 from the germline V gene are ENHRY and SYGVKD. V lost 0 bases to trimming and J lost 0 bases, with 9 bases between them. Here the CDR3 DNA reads TGTGCCATCAGTGAGTCCCGGGGGGATAGCAATCAGCCCCAGCATTTT. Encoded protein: CAISESRGDSNQPQHF.

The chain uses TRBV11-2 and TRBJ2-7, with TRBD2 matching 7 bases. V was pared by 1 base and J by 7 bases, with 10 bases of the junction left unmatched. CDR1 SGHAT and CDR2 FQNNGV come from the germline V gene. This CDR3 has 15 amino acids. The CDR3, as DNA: TGTGCCAGCAGCTTAGGCGGGGGTCAAACTGGAGAGCAGTACTTC. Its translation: CASSLGGGQTGEQYF.